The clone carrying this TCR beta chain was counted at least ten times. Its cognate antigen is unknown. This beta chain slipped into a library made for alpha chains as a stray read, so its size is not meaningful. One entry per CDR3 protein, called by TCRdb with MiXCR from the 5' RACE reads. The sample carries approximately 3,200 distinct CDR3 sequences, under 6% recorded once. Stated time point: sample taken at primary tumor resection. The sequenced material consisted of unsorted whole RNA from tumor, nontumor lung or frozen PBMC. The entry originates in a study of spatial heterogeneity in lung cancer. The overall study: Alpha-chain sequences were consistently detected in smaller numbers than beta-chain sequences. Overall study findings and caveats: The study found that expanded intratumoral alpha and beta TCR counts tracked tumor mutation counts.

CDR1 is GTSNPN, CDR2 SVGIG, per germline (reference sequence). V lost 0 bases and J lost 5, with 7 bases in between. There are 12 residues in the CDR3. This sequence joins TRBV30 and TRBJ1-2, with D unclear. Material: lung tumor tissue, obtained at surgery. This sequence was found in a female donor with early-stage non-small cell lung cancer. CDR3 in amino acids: CAWSVQGYGYTF. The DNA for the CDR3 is TGTGCCTGGAGTGTACAAGGGTATGGCTACACCTTC. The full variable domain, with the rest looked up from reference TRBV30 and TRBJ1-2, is SQTIHQWPATLVQPVGSPLSLECTVEGTSNPNLYWYRQAAGRGLQLLFYSVGIGQISSEVPQNLSASRPQDRQFILSSKKLLLSDSGFYLCAWSVQGYGYTFGSGTRLTVV.